This is a list of T cell receptor beta chains from one sample in a study of blood T cell repertoires in COVID-19. Only in-frame clones appear in the TCRdb table, and some are missing; sequencing was by immunoSEQ multiplex PCR. The profile shows approximately 89,000 clones, around 94% of them singletons. The sample taken for sequencing was peripheral blood. The receptors here all came from a woman aged 60-75 years with active COVID-19. The CDR3 runs from the conserved cysteine through the conserved F or W. The D gene is left open where the match is weak. Size values are once, few and many counts, or a class for expanded clones, and some rows have none.

size	V	J	D	DNA	CDR3
once	TRBV14	TRBJ2-1	TRBD1	TGTGCCAGCAGCCAAAAACAGGGGGGAAGGAACAATGAGCAGTTCTTC	CASSQKQGGRNNEQFF
NA	TRBV27	TRBJ2-2	TRBD2	TGTGCCAGCAGTTTGCGCGGCGGACTAGCGGGAGAAGTATACACCGGGGAGCTGTTTTTT	CASSLRGGLAGEVYTGELFF
once	TRBV25-1	TRBJ2-3	TRBD2	TGTGCCAGCAAGACTAGCGGGAGTAGCACAGATACGCAGTATTTT	CASKTSGSSTDTQYF
NA	TRBV28	TRBJ2-7	NA	TGTGCCAGCAGTTCTGGCTCGGGACACCTCTACGAGCAGTACTTC	CASSSGSGHLYEQYF
NA	TRBV11-2	TRBJ2-7	NA	TGTGCCAGCAGTACCAGACTCCTGCCTTCCTACGAGCAGTACTTC	CASSTRLLPSYEQYF
NA	TRBV5-1	TRBJ2-7	TRBD2	TGCGCCAGCAGCTTGGCGAGTAGCGGGTACCGAAACGAGCAGTACTTC	CASSLASSGYRNEQYF
NA	TRBV7-3	TRBJ2-5	TRBD1	TGTGCCAGCAGCTTAGGTCAGGGGGCAGTCGAGACCCAGTACTTC	CASSLGQGAVETQYF
NA	TRBV20-1	TRBJ2-7	NA	TGCAGTGCGGGAGGCTCCTACGAGCAGTACTTC	CSAGGSYEQYF
NA	TRBV5-1	TRBJ1-1	NA	TGCGCCAGCAGCTCCGGTAACACTGAAGCTTTCTTT	CASSSGNTEAFF
NA	TRBV19	TRBJ1-5	NA	TGTGCCAGTAGTATAGCTTTCCATGTCGGGCAGCCCCAGCATTTT	CASSIAFHVGQPQHF
NA	TRBV12-3/TRBV12-4	TRBJ2-1	NA	TGTGCCAGCAGTCGGGACTCCCTAAATGAGCAGTTCTTC	CASSRDSLNEQFF
NA	TRBV4-3	TRBJ1-6	NA	TGCGCCAGCAGCCAAGATAGTAGCAGGGCGAAAATTTCACCCCTCCACTTT	CASSQDSSRAKISPLHF
NA	TRBV28	TRBJ1-6	NA	TGTGCCAGCAGTCTTCGACAGAAGTCCTATAATTCACCCCTCCACTTT	CASSLRQKSYNSPLHF
NA	TRBV7-8	TRBJ2-1	TRBD2	TGTGCCAGCAGCTTAGCGAGTGGACTAGCGGGAGGGGGGGGTGAGCAGTTCTTC	CASSLASGLAGGGGEQFF